This T cell receptor beta chain stems from a study of OX40 agonist ivuxolimab in advanced cancers. About the study: Patients got intravenous ivuxolimab at 0.01 to 10 mg/kg every 2 weeks. Mean age approximately 59 years, range roughly 20 to 85; 82.7% male.

Only in-frame clones appear in the TCRdb table, and some are missing; sequencing was by immunoSEQ multiplex PCR. Among roughly 50,000 clones listed, 87% were seen once. This clone was detected only a few times. Its target is not known. Trimming took off 2 bases at V and 2 bases at J, with 10 bases between the two ends. Germline loops: CDR1 MNHEY, CDR2 SMNVEV (reference sequence). CDR3 length: 14 amino acids. Findings and caveats of the study: Some patients who did not respond also had low normalized T-cell clonal expansion.

The receptor's source is an adult with an advanced solid tumor such as melanoma, head and neck, liver or kidney cancer. This chain joins TRBV27 and TRBJ2-7; D remains unclear. Sequencing was performed on CD4+ or CD8+ T cells sorted from blood, taken in a trial of the OX40 agonist ivuxolimab. DNA for the CDR3: TGTGCCAGCAGTTTAAAAGGGATAGCCTACGAGCAGTACTTC. Residues: CASSLKGIAYEQYF.